These T cell receptor beta chains were read from a single sample in a study of cytomegalovirus exposure and HLA in healthy donors. Generated by immunoSEQ multiplex PCR, the TCRdb table keeps only in-frame clones and is missing some. Among about 120,000 clones listed, 75% to 85% were seen once. The sequenced material came from PBMCs. These receptors were obtained from a female donor in good health and CMV-seropositive. Both conserved end residues are part of each CDR3. D genes are given only for firm matches. Some rows mark clone size as missing; the rest say once, few, many or name a class of expanded clone.

TRBD1	TRBV11-2	TRBJ2-7	.	CASSLHTGVDYEQYF	TGTGCCAGCAGCCTACATACAGGGGTGGACTACGAGCAGTACTTC
TRBD1	TRBV10-3	TRBJ1-2	.	CAITPQGVLYGYTF	TGTGCCATCACCCCCCAGGGGGTACTCTATGGCTACACCTTC
.	TRBV4-1	TRBJ2-3	.	CASSQVVAAPSTDTQYF	TGCGCCAGCAGCCAAGTGGTGGCTGCCCCTAGCACAGATACGCAGTATTTT
.	TRBV12-5	TRBJ1-3	.	CASGLAGSGNTIYF	TGTGCTAGTGGTTTGGCCGGCTCTGGAAACACCATATATTTT
.	TRBV20-1	TRBJ2-7	.	CSAADYEQYF	TGCAGTGCTGCGGATTACGAGCAGTACTTC
TRBD2	TRBV7-6	TRBJ2-5	.	CASSLALGRGETQYF	TGTGCCAGCAGCTTAGCGCTAGGGAGGGGAGAGACCCAGTACTTC
TRBD1	TRBV7-9	TRBJ1-3	.	CASSPPGQVSGNTIYF	TGTGCCAGCAGCCCACCGGGACAGGTGTCCGGAAACACCATATATTTT
.	TRBV2	TRBJ1-1	few	CAGGIMNTEAFF	TGCGCCGGCGGGATCATGAACACTGAAGCTTTCTTT
.	TRBV5-6	TRBJ1-4	.	CASSSTGSNEKLFF	TGTGCCAGCAGCTCGACAGGCTCTAATGAAAAACTGTTTTTT
.	TRBV25-1	TRBJ2-2	.	CASRSSQGNTGELFF	TGTGCCAGCAGATCCTCACAGGGGAACACCGGGGAGCTGTTTTTT
.	TRBV11-2	TRBJ1-4	once	CASSKGDTNEKLFF	TGTGCCAGCAGCAAGGGGGACACTAATGAAAAACTGTTTTTT
.	TRBV6-1	TRBJ1-3	.	CASSQGYSGNTIYF	TGTGCCAGCAGCCAGGGATACTCTGGAAACACCATATATTTT
TRBD1	TRBV28	TRBJ1-4	.	CASLDRANEKLFF	TGTGCCAGCTTGGACAGGGCTAATGAAAAACTGTTTTTT
TRBD1	TRBV9	TRBJ1-6	.	CASSVGLGQGIHSPLHF	TGTGCCAGCAGCGTAGGTCTGGGACAGGGGATTCATTCACCCCTCCACTTT
.	TRBV18	TRBJ1-1	.	CASSPPQDTEAFF	TGTGCCAGCTCACCACCTCAGGACACTGAAGCTTTCTTT
.	TRBV7-3	TRBJ1-1	.	CASSPGVQNTEAFF	TGTGCCAGCAGCCCAGGGGTCCAGAACACTGAAGCTTTCTTT
TRBD1	TRBV11-2	TRBJ2-7	.	CASSLGFGQGIYEQYF	TGTGCCAGCAGCTTAGGTTTCGGACAGGGTATCTACGAGCAGTACTTC
.	TRBV14	TRBJ2-2	.	CASSVSGATRGTGELFF	TGTGCCAGCAGCGTTTCAGGGGCGACCAGGGGCACCGGGGAGCTGTTTTTT
TRBD1	TRBV4-1	TRBJ2-1	.	CASSRLIPTGGLGDEQFF	TGCGCCAGCAGCCGACTGATTCCTACAGGGGGGCTCGGCGATGAGCAGTTCTTC
TRBD1	TRBV13	TRBJ2-5	.	CASSQGAPARDQYF	TGTGCCAGCAGCCAGGGGGCACCCGCAAGGGACCAGTACTTC
.	TRBV30	TRBJ1-2	.	CAWSVGAAVYGYTF	TGTGCCTGGAGTGTAGGGGCGGCAGTTTATGGCTACACCTTC
.	TRBV6-5	TRBJ2-5	.	CASLQGDGETQYF	TGTGCCAGCCTGCAAGGGGATGGGGAGACCCAGTACTTC
.	TRBV5-4	TRBJ1-2	.	CASSGSRQASYGYTF	TGTGCCAGCAGCGGGAGCCGGCAGGCTTCGTATGGCTACACCTTC
TRBD1	TRBV15	TRBJ1-5	.	CATSRDQGTDHQPQHF	TGTGCCACCAGCAGAGATCAGGGGACAGATCATCAGCCCCAGCATTTT
.	TRBV2	TRBJ1-5	.	CASSEALAGEPQHF	TGTGCCAGCAGTGAAGCTTTGGCCGGGGAGCCCCAGCATTTT
.	TRBV5-1	TRBJ1-1	.	CASSLRGDTEAFF	TGCGCCAGCAGCTTGCGGGGGGACACTGAAGCTTTCTTT
.	TRBV25-1	TRBJ2-1	few	CATEDSKNEQFF	TGTGCCACCGAGGACAGTAAGAATGAGCAGTTCTTC
.	TRBV6-1	TRBJ1-3	once	CASSEIKWAGPGNTIYF	TGTGCCAGCAGTGAAATTAAATGGGCAGGGCCTGGAAACACCATATATTTT
TRBD1	TRBV9	TRBJ1-2	.	CASSVEQGYGYTF	TGTGCCAGCAGCGTAGAACAGGGGTATGGCTACACCTTC
.	TRBV19	TRBJ1-3	.	CASTPQYFSSGNTIYF	TGTGCCAGTACCCCACAGTACTTCTCTTCTGGAAACACCATATATTTT
TRBD1	TRBV7-2	TRBJ1-4	.	CASSLGRGRGEKLFF	TGTGCCAGCAGCTTAGGCAGGGGGCGCGGTGAAAAACTGTTTTTT
.	TRBV9	TRBJ2-2	.	CASSVARTANTGELFF	TGTGCCAGCAGCGTAGCTAGGACAGCGAACACCGGGGAGCTGTTTTTT
TRBD1	TRBV4-2	TRBJ1-4	once	CASSQDRTGERGKLFF	TGTGCCAGCAGCCAAGATAGGACAGGGGAACGCGGAAAACTGTTTTTT
TRBD1	TRBV29-1	TRBJ1-1	.	CSESTWGQGSSEAFF	TGCAGCGAGAGTACTTGGGGACAGGGCAGCTCTGAAGCTTTCTTT
TRBD1	TRBV15	TRBJ1-6	.	CATSRVDRHSPLHF	TGTGCCACCAGCAGAGTGGACAGGCACTCACCCCTCCACTTT
.	TRBV5-6	TRBJ1-3	.	CASSLLRTVLSGNTIYF	TGTGCCAGCAGCTTGTTACGGACAGTTCTCTCTGGAAACACCATATATTTT
TRBD1	TRBV6-1	TRBJ1-5	.	CASSEGQGGGKPQHF	TGTGCCAGCAGTGAGGGACAGGGGGGTGGGAAGCCCCAGCATTTT
.	TRBV30	TRBJ2-4	once	CAWSPQDSIQYF	TGTGCCTGGAGTCCCCAGGACTCCATTCAGTACTTC
TRBD1	TRBV6-5	TRBJ2-5	.	CASSYPGQGGSETQYF	TGTGCCAGCAGTTACCCAGGACAGGGGGGTTCGGAGACCCAGTACTTC
.	TRBV27	TRBJ1-1	few	CASSPRDRNTEAFF	TGTGCCAGCAGCCCCAGGGATAGAAACACTGAAGCTTTCTTT
.	TRBV30	TRBJ2-5	.	CAWMSGAQETQYF	TGTGCCTGGATGTCAGGGGCCCAAGAGACCCAGTACTTC
TRBD1	TRBV28	TRBJ2-5	.	CASTPEGTGRETQYF	TGTGCCAGCACTCCCGAGGGGACAGGGAGGGAGACCCAGTACTTC
TRBD1	TRBV5-1	TRBJ1-5	.	CASSLGQGTPQHF	TGCGCCAGCAGCCTGGGACAGGGAACGCCCCAGCATTTT
TRBD2	TRBV2	TRBJ2-1	.	CASRPGGLYNEQFF	TGTGCCAGCAGACCGGGGGGGCTCTACAATGAGCAGTTCTTC
.	TRBV6-7	TRBJ2-7	.	CASSYTPGNEQYF	TGTGCCAGCAGTTACACTCCAGGGAACGAGCAGTACTTC
.	TRBV7-8	TRBJ1-3	few	CASRDSNSGNTIYF	TGTGCCAGCAGGGACAGCAACTCTGGAAACACCATATATTTT
TRBD1	TRBV7-8	TRBJ1-2	few	CASSFSRGYGYTF	TGTGCCAGCAGTTTTTCCAGGGGGTACGGCTACACCTTC
.	TRBV5-4	TRBJ2-1	.	CASSVGTGTLVYNEQFF	TGTGCCAGCTCGGTGGGCACCGGGACTCTGGTCTACAATGAGCAGTTCTTC
TRBD2	TRBV7-3	TRBJ2-1	once	CASSLLGTSGGAFTEQFF	TGTGCCAGCAGCTTATTGGGGACTAGCGGGGGGGCTTTTACTGAGCAGTTCTTC
TRBD1	TRBV5-1	TRBJ1-1	.	CASSFQGARTEAFF	TGCGCCAGCAGCTTCCAGGGGGCAAGGACTGAAGCTTTCTTT
.	TRBV6-6	TRBJ1-1	.	CASSYVGRNTEAFF	TGTGCCAGCAGTTACGTGGGCAGAAACACTGAAGCTTTCTTT
TRBD1	TRBV5-4	TRBJ1-2	.	CASSADRAWGYTF	TGTGCCAGCAGCGCAGACAGGGCTTGGGGCTACACCTTC
.	TRBV4-2	TRBJ2-2	.	CASSQAAAGTHTGELFF	TGTGCCAGCAGCCAAGCCGCGGCCGGGACACACACCGGGGAGCTGTTTTTT
TRBD2	TRBV7-2	TRBJ2-5	.	CASSLSGGEETQYF	TGTGCCAGCAGCTTATCTGGGGGGGAAGAGACCCAGTACTTC
.	TRBV7-9	TRBJ1-5	.	CASSFSTGTLDQPQHF	TGTGCCAGCAGCTTCTCTACCGGGACACTGGATCAGCCCCAGCATTTT
TRBD1	TRBV19	TRBJ2-1	.	CATTQGAYNEQFF	TGTGCCACAACACAGGGGGCCTACAATGAGCAGTTCTTC